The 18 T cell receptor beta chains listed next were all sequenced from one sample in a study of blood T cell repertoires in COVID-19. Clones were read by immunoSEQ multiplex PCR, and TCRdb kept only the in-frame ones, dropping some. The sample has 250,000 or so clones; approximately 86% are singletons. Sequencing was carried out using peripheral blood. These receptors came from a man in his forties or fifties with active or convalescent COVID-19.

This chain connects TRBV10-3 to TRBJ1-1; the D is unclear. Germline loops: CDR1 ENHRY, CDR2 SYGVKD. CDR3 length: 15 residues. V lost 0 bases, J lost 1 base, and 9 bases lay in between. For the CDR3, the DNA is TGTGCCATCAGTGAGTCTTCCGCGCCGAACACTGAAGCTTTCTTT. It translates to CAISESSAPNTEAFF.

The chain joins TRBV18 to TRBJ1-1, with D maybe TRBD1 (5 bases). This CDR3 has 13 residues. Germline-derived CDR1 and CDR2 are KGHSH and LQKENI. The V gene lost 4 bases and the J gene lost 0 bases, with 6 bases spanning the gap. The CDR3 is CASSQGVNTEAFF. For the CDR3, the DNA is TGTGCCAGCTCACAAGGGGTGAACACTGAAGCTTTCTTT.

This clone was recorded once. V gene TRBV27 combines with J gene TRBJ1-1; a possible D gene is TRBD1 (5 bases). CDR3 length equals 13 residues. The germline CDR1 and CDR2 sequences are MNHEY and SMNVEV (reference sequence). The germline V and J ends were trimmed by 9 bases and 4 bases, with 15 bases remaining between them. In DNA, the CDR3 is TGTGCCAGTGCGAACCCAGGGCTCACTGAAGCTTTCTTT. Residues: CASANPGLTEAFF.

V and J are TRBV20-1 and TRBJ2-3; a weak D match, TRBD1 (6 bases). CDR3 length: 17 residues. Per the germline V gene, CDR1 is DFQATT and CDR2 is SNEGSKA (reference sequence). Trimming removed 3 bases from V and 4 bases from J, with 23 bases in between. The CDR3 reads CSASDPLQGTWADTQYF. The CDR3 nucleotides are TGCAGTGCTAGTGACCCCCTTCAGGGGACATGGGCAGATACGCAGTATTTT.

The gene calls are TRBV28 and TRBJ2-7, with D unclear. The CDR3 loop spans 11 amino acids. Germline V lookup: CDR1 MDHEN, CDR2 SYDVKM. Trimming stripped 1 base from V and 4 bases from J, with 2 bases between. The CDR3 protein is CASSLLYEQYF. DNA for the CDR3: TGTGCCAGCAGTTTATTATACGAGCAGTACTTC.

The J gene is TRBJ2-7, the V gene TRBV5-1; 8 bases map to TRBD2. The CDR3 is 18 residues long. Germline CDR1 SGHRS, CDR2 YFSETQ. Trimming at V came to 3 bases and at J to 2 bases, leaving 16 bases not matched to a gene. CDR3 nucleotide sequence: TGCGCCAGCAGCTGGGACTTCAGCCGGGGACTAGGGGCCTACGAGCAGTACTTC. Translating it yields CASSWDFSRGLGAYEQYF.

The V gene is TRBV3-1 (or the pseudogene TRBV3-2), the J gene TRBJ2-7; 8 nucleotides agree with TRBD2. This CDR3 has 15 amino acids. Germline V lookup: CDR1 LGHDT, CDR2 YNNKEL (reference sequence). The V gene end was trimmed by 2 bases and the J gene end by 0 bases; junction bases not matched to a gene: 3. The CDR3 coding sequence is TGTGCCAGCAGCCAACTTGGACTAGCCTCCTACGAGCAGTACTTC. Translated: CASSQLGLASYEQYF.

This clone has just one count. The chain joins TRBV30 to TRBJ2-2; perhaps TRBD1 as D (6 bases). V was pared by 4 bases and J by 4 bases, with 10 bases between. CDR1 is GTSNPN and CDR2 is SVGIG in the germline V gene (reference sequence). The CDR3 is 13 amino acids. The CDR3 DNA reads TGTGCCTGGACAGGACAGATCACCGGGGAGCTGTTTTTT. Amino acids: CAWTGQITGELFF. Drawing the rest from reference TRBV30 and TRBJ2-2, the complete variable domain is SQTIHQWPATLVQPVGSPLSLECTVEGTSNPNLYWYRQAAGRGLQLLFYSVGIGQISSEVPQNLSASRPQDRQFILSSKKLLLSDSGFYLCAWTGQITGELFFGEGSRLTVL.

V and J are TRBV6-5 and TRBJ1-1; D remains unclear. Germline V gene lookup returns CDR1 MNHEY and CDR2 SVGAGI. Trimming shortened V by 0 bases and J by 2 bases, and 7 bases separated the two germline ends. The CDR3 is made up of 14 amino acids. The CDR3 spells CASSYSYRNTEAFF. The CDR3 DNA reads TGTGCCAGCAGTTACTCCTACAGAAACACTGAAGCTTTCTTT.

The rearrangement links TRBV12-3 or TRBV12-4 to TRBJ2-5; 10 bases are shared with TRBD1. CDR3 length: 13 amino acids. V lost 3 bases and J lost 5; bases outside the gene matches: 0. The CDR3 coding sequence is TGTGCCAGCAGTTTGGGACAGGGGGAGACCCAGTACTTC. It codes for CASSLGQGETQYF.

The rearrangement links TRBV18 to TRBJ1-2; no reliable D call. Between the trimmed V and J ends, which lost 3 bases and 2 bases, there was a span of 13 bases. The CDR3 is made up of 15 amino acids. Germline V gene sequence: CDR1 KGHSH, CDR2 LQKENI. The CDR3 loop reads CASSPGEGGNYGYTF. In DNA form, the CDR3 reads TGTGCCAGCTCACCCGGCGAGGGCGGGAACTATGGCTACACCTTC.

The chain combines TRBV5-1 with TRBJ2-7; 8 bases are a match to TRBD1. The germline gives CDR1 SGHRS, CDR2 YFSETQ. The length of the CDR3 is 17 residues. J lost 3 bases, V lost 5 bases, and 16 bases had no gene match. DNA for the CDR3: TGCGCCAGCAGTTTTGGCAAGTTAGCGACAGGGGTCTACGAGCAGTACTTC. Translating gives CASSFGKLATGVYEQYF.

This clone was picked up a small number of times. DNA of the CDR3: TGCAGCGCCAAGGAGGCAACTAATGAAAAACTGTTTTTT. It yields the protein CSAKEATNEKLFF. V is TRBV29-1 and J is TRBJ1-4; no clear D gene. The CDR3 sequence is 13 residues long. V shed 7 bases and J shed 0 bases, with 9 bases lying between them. Germline loops: CDR1 SQVTM, CDR2 ANQGSEA.

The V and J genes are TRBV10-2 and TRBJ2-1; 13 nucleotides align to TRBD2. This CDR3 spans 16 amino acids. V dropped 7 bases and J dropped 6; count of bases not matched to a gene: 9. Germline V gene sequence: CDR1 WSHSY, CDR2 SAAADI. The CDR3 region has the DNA TGCGCCAGCACCTCTACTAGCGGGGGGGCCGGCAATGAGCAGTTCTTC. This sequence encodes CASTSTSGGAGNEQFF.

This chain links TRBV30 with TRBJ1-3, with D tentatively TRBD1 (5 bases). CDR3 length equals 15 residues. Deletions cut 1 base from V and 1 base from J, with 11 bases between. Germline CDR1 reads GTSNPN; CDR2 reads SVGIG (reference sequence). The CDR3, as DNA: TGTGCCTGGAGTGGACAGCTGGGGTCTGGAAACACCATATATTTT. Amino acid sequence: CAWSGQLGSGNTIYF.

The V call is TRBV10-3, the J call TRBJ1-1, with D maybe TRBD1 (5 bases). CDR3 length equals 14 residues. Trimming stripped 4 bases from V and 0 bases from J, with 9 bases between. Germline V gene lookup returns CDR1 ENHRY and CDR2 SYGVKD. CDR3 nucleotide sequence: TGTGCCATCAGTGCCGACAGCTTGAACACTGAAGCTTTCTTT. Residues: CAISADSLNTEAFF.

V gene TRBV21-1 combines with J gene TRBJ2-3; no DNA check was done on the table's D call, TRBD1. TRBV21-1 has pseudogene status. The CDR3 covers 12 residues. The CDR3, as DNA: TGTGCCAGCAGGAAGGGTAGGGGTACGCAGTATTTT. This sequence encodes CASRKGRGTQYF.

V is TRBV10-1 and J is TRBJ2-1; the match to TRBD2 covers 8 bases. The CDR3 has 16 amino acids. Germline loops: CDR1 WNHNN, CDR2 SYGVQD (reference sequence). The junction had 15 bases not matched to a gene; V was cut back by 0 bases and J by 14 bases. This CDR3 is CASSESGGGLSSHKFF. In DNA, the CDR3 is TGCGCCAGCAGTGAGTCCGGCGGGGGGCTCTCTTCCCATAAGTTCTTC.